The rows below give T cell receptor beta chains drawn from one sample of a study of blood T cell repertoires in COVID-19. Method: immunoSEQ multiplex PCR; TCRdb's copy keeps in-frame clones and lacks some. The sample carries roughly 100,000 clones, roughly 85% recorded once. The sample consisted of peripheral blood. The receptors stem from a woman at least 80 years old with acute or convalescent COVID-19. CDR3s include the opening cysteine and the closing phenylalanine or tryptophan. Fields, in order: CDR3 DNA, CDR3 protein, V gene, J gene, clone size, D gene. A D gene is named only where the DNA matches it firmly. Size values are once, few and many counts, or a class for expanded clones, and some rows have none.

cdr3_nt: TGTGCCAGCAGAGCCCCCCGGGGTGAGCAGTACTTC; cdr3_aa: CASRAPRGEQYF; v_call: TRBV12-3/TRBV12-4; j_call: TRBJ2-7; clone_size: NA; d_call: NA
cdr3_nt: TGCAGCGGGGGACAGGCTGGGGAGACCCAGTACTTC; cdr3_aa: CSGGQAGETQYF; v_call: TRBV29-1; j_call: TRBJ2-5; clone_size: NA; d_call: TRBD1
cdr3_nt: TGTGCCAGCAGCCAAGATCACCCCCCGGGACTAGCGACCCAAGAGACCCAGTACTTC; cdr3_aa: CASSQDHPPGLATQETQYF; v_call: TRBV3-1/TRBV3-2; j_call: TRBJ2-5; clone_size: once; d_call: TRBD2
cdr3_nt: TGTGCCAGCAGTCTACAGGGGGCGAGCAATCAGCCCCAGCATTTT; cdr3_aa: CASSLQGASNQPQHF; v_call: TRBV6-2/TRBV6-3; j_call: TRBJ1-5; clone_size: NA; d_call: TRBD1
cdr3_nt: TGCGCCAGCAGTCTTAGCGGGTTCAACAATGAGCAGTTCTTC; cdr3_aa: CASSLSGFNNEQFF; v_call: TRBV5-1; j_call: TRBJ2-1; clone_size: NA; d_call: TRBD2
cdr3_nt: TGTGCCAGCAGTCAATATAGGGGTCAGCCCCAGCATTTT; cdr3_aa: CASSQYRGQPQHF; v_call: TRBV28; j_call: TRBJ1-5; clone_size: NA; d_call: NA
cdr3_nt: TGTGCCAGTAGCCAACAGGGGGTGCCGGCGGGCTACACCTTC; cdr3_aa: CASSQQGVPAGYTF; v_call: TRBV19; j_call: TRBJ1-2; clone_size: NA; d_call: TRBD1
cdr3_nt: TGTGCCAGCAGTTGGCAACAGAGCTCTGGAAACACCATATATTTT; cdr3_aa: CASSWQQSSGNTIYF; v_call: TRBV7-2; j_call: TRBJ1-3; clone_size: NA; d_call: NA
cdr3_nt: TGTGCCAGTAGTTACAGGGCTAACACTGAAGCTTTCTTT; cdr3_aa: CASSYRANTEAFF; v_call: TRBV19; j_call: TRBJ1-1; clone_size: NA; d_call: NA
cdr3_nt: TGTGCCAGCAGCTTGGGGGCGGGACAGGGGAGCGGCTACACCTTC; cdr3_aa: CASSLGAGQGSGYTF; v_call: TRBV5-6; j_call: TRBJ1-2; clone_size: few; d_call: TRBD1
cdr3_nt: TGTGCCAGCAGTTTAAGGCCCCAGGGGTATGGCTACACCTTC; cdr3_aa: CASSLRPQGYGYTF; v_call: TRBV6-5; j_call: TRBJ1-2; clone_size: NA; d_call: NA
cdr3_nt: TGTGCCAGCAGTCGGACTAGCATCATAGATACGCAGTATTTT; cdr3_aa: CASSRTSIIDTQYF; v_call: TRBV2; j_call: TRBJ2-3; clone_size: NA; d_call: TRBD2
cdr3_nt: TGCGCCAGCAGCTTACAGGGGGCCGACACAGATACGCAGTATTTT; cdr3_aa: CASSLQGADTDTQYF; v_call: TRBV5-1; j_call: TRBJ2-3; clone_size: NA; d_call: TRBD1
cdr3_nt: TGTGCCAGCAGCCTTACTAGTTTCAATGAGCAGTTCTTC; cdr3_aa: CASSLTSFNEQFF; v_call: TRBV2; j_call: TRBJ2-1; clone_size: NA; d_call: NA
cdr3_nt: TGTGCCAGCAGCTACGGGACAGGGACTTACAATGAGCAGTTCTTC; cdr3_aa: CASSYGTGTYNEQFF; v_call: TRBV7-2; j_call: TRBJ2-1; clone_size: NA; d_call: TRBD1
cdr3_nt: TGCGCCAGCAGCTTGGCCTTGACTAGCCGAAACAATGAGCAGTTCTTC; cdr3_aa: CASSLALTSRNNEQFF; v_call: TRBV5-1; j_call: TRBJ2-1; clone_size: NA; d_call: TRBD2
cdr3_nt: TGTGCCAGCAGCCAGGCAGGGGGCGAGCAGTTCTTC; cdr3_aa: CASSQAGGEQFF; v_call: TRBV3-1/TRBV3-2; j_call: TRBJ2-1; clone_size: NA; d_call: TRBD1
cdr3_nt: TGTGCCAGCAACACCTCTGGGACTAGCGCTTCCTACGAGCAGTACTTC; cdr3_aa: CASNTSGTSASYEQYF; v_call: TRBV27; j_call: TRBJ2-7; clone_size: few; d_call: TRBD2
cdr3_nt: TGTGCCAGCATGCAGGGCTCCTACAATGAGCAGTTCTTC; cdr3_aa: CASMQGSYNEQFF; v_call: TRBV2; j_call: TRBJ2-1; clone_size: NA; d_call: NA
cdr3_nt: TGTGCCAGCAGCTTAGTGTCGGCAGGTTCATTTGGCACTGAAGCTTTCTTT; cdr3_aa: CASSLVSAGSFGTEAFF; v_call: TRBV7-2; j_call: TRBJ1-1; clone_size: NA; d_call: NA
cdr3_nt: TGTGCCACCAGCAGAGCTTCCGGGGGGGTGGTATCAACTAATGAAAAACTGTTTTTT; cdr3_aa: CATSRASGGVVSTNEKLFF; v_call: TRBV15; j_call: TRBJ1-4; clone_size: many; d_call: NA
cdr3_nt: TGTGCCAGCAGTGAAGAACGGGGGGCCAAGCAGTTCTTC; cdr3_aa: CASSEERGAKQFF; v_call: TRBV6-1; j_call: TRBJ2-1; clone_size: NA; d_call: NA
cdr3_nt: TGTGCCAGCAGTTACTCGGGTCTAGATAGACGGGAGCAGTTCTTC; cdr3_aa: CASSYSGLDRREQFF; v_call: TRBV6-5; j_call: TRBJ2-1; clone_size: NA; d_call: NA